This TCR beta chain comes out of a study of T cell responses to AZD1222 COVID-19 vaccine. To note about this clone: Its antigen remains unknown.

General observations from the study: At study baseline, merely five or six AZD1222 recipients were seropositive. White British donors predominated, females outnumbered males, and clonal diversity was possibly underestimated. Reportedly, close to half of spike-specific TCRs are directed against unmutated variant regions.

Some clones are missing from TCRdb's copy, which holds only in-frame ones; the method was immunoSEQ multiplex PCR. The sample lists 77,000 or so clones; around 89% were seen once. The CDR3 has 14 residues. The V gene's germline CDR1 is SNHLY and CDR2 FYNNEI. The germline V and J ends were trimmed by 7 bases and 4 bases, with 14 bases remaining between them. Here the sequenced sample was peripheral blood, taken on day 0 of AZD1222 vaccination. The chain joins TRBV2 to TRBJ1-5; possible D gene TRBD1, 6 bases. The receptor was isolated from an adult in good health. CDR3 loop: CASNNREQNQPQHF. The CDR3 DNA follows: TGTGCCAGCAATAACAGGGAGCAGAATCAGCCCCAGCATTTT.